This T cell receptor (beta chain) stems from a study of OX40 agonist ivuxolimab in advanced cancers. At the level of the study: The patients' treatment was ivuxolimab, an agonistic anti-OX40 (CD134) antibody. Of mixed ages from about 20 to 80 and averaging approximately 60 years, the group was 65% to 85% male. Patients achieving partial responses numbered three: one hepatocellular carcinoma case and two cutaneous melanoma cases.

Repertoires were generated with immunoSEQ multiplex PCR, while TCRdb's copy carries only in-frame clones and drops some. This sample has around 56,000 clones, with more than 75% found just once. This clonotype originated in an adult with an advanced solid tumor such as melanoma, head and neck, liver or kidney cancer. The sequenced sample was CD4+ or CD8+ T cells sorted from blood, obtained in a trial of the OX40 agonist ivuxolimab.

Here the CDR3 reads CASSLVAGANTGELFF. CDR3 bases: TGCGCCAGCAGCTTGGTCGCGGGAGCCAACACCGGGGAGCTGTTTTTT. The chain combines TRBV5-1 with TRBJ2-2; 7 bases line up with TRBD2. Trimming at V came to 0 bases and at J to 2 bases, leaving 4 bases not matched to a gene. Germline V CDR1 and CDR2: SGHRS, YFSETQ. This CDR3 region has 16 residues.